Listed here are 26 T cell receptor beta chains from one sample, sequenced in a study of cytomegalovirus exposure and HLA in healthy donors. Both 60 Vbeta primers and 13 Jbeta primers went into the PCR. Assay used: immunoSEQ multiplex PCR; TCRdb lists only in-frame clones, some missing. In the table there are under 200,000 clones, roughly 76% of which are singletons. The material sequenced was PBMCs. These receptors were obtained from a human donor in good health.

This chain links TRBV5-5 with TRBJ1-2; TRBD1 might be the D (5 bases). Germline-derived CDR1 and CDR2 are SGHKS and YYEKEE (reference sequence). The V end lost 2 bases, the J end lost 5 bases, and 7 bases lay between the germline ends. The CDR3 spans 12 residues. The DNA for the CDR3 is TGTGCCAGCAGCTTCGACAGATATGGCTACACCTTC. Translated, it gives CASSFDRYGYTF.

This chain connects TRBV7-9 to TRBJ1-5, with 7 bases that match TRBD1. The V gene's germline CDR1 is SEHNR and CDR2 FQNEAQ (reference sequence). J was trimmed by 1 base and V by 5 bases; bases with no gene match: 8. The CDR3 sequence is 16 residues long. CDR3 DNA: TGTGCCAGCAGCGCCCGACAACAGGGGAGCAATCAGCCCCAGCATTTT. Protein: CASSARQQGSNQPQHF.

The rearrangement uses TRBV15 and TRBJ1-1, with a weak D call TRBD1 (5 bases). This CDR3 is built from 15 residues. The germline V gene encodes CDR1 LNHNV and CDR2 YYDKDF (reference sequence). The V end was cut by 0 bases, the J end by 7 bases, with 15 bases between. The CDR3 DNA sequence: TGTGCCACCAGCAGAGATGGGGCGGGAAGTAGTGAAGCTTTCTTT. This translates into CATSRDGAGSSEAFF. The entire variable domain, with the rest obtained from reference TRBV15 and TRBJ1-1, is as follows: DAMVIQNPRYQVTQFGKPVTLSCSQTLNHNVMYWYQQKSSQAPKLLFHYYDKDFNNEADTPDNFQSRRPNTSFCFLDIRSPGLGDTAMYLCATSRDGAGSSEAFFGQGTRLTVV.

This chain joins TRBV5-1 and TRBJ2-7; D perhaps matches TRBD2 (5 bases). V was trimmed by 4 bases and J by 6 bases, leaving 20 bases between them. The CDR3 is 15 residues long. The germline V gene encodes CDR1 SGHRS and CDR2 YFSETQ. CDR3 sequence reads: CASSGGENSAFEQYF. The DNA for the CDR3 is TGCGCCAGCAGCGGAGGCGAGAACAGTGCCTTCGAGCAGTACTTC. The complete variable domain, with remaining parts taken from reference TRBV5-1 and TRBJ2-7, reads KAGVTQTPRYLIKTRGQQVTLSCSPISGHRSVSWYQQTPGQGLQFLFEYFSETQRNKGNFPGRFSGRQFSNSRSEMNVSTLELGDSALYLCASSGGENSAFEQYFGPGTRLTVT.

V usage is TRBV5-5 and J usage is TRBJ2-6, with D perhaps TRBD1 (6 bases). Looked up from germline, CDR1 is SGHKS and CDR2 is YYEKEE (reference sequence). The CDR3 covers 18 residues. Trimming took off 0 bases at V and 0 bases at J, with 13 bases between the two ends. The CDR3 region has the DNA TGTGCCAGCAGCTTGGGTAGCAGGGGTAGCTCTGGGGCCAACGTCCTGACTTTC. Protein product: CASSLGSRGSSGANVLTF.

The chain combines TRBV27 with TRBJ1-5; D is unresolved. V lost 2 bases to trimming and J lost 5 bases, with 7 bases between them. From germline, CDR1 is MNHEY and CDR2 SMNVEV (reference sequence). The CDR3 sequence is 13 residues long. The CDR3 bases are TGTGCCAGCAGTTTACTTGGGCATCAGCCCCAGCATTTT. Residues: CASSLLGHQPQHF.

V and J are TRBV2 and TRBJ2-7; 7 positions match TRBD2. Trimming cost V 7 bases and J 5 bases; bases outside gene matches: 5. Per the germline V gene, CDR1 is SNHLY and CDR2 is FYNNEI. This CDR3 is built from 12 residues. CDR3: CASIGGRHEQYF. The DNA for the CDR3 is TGTGCCAGCATCGGGGGGAGGCACGAGCAGTACTTC.

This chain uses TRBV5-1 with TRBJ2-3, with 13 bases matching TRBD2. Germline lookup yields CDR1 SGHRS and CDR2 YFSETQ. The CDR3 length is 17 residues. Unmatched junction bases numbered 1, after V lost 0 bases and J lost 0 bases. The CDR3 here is CASSLATSGGSTDTQYF. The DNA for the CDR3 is TGCGCCAGCAGCTTGGCGACTAGCGGGGGGAGCACAGATACGCAGTATTTT.

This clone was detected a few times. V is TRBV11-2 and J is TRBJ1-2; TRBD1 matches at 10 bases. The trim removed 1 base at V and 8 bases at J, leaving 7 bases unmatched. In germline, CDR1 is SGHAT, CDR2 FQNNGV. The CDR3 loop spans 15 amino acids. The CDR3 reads CASSLGQGALGGYTF. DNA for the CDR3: TGTGCCAGCAGCTTAGGACAGGGGGCGTTGGGAGGCTACACCTTC.

CDR3 sequence: CASSPGSGGAFEQYF. The CDR3 DNA reads TGTGCCAGCAGCCCAGGAAGCGGGGGGGCCTTCGAGCAGTACTTC. J is TRBJ2-7 and V is TRBV7-9, with TRBD2 matching over 10 bases. Germline-derived CDR1 and CDR2 are SEHNR and FQNEAQ (reference sequence). This CDR3 is 15 amino acids long. Trimming at V came to 5 bases and at J to 6 bases, leaving 10 bases not matched to a gene.

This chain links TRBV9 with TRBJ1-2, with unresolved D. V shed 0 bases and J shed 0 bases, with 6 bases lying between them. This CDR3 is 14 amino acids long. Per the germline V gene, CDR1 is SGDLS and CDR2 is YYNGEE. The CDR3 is CASSVGSSNYGYTF. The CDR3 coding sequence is TGTGCCAGCAGCGTAGGTTCCTCTAACTATGGCTACACCTTC.

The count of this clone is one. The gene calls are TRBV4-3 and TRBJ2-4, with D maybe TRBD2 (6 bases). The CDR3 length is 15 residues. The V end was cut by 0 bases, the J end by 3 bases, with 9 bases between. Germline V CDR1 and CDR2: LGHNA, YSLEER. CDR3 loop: CASSQDGGSKNIQYF. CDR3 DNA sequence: TGCGCCAGCAGCCAAGACGGAGGGAGCAAAAACATTCAGTACTTC.

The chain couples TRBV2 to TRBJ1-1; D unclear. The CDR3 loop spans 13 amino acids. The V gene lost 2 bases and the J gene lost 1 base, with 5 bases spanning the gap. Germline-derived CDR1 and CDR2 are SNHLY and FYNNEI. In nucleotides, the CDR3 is TGTGCCAGCAGTGAAAGGAGGAACACTGAAGCTTTCTTT. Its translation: CASSERRNTEAFF.

The CDR3 sequence is CAISELADTGELFF. The CDR3 bases are TGTGCCATCAGTGAGCTAGCGGACACCGGGGAGCTGTTTTTT. The chain is built from TRBV10-3 and TRBJ2-2; TRBD2 agrees at 7 bases. V lost 2 bases to trimming and J lost 3 bases; unmatched junction nucleotides: 0. The CDR3 runs to 14 residues. The germline gives CDR1 ENHRY, CDR2 SYGVKD.

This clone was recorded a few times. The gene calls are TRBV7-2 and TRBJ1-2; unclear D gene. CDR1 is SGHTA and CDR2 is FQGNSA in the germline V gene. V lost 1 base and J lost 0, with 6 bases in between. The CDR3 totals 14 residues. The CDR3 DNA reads TGTGCCAGCAGCTTAGATTCAGCTAACTATGGCTACACCTTC. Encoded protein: CASSLDSANYGYTF.

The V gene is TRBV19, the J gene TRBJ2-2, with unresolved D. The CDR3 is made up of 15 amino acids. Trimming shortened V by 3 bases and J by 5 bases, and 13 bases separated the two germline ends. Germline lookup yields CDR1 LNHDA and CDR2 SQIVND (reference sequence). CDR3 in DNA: TGTGCCAGTAGTATCGGGTACGGAGCGACCGGGGAGCTGTTTTTT. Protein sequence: CASSIGYGATGELFF.

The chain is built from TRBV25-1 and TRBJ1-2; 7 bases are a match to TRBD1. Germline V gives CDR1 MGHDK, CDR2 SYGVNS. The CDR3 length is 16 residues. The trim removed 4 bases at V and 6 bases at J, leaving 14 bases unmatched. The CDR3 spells CASSAQDRESTDGYTF. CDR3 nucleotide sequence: TGTGCCAGCAGTGCCCAAGACAGGGAATCTACGGATGGCTACACCTTC.

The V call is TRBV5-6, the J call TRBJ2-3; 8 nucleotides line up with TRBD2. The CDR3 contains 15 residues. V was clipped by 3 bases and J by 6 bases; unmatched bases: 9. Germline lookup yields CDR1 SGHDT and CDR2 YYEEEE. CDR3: CASSSPGGARDTQYF. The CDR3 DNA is TGTGCCAGCAGCTCCCCCGGGGGGGCGCGGGATACGCAGTATTTT.

As DNA, the CDR3 is TGCGCCAGCAGCCAAGATCTCAGCGGAACCAATGAGCAGTTCTTC. It is translated as CASSQDLSGTNEQFF. The rearrangement uses TRBV4-3 and TRBJ2-1; D may be TRBD2 (5 bases). The CDR3 covers 15 residues. V was trimmed by 0 bases and J by 6 bases, leaving 12 bases between them. The germline CDR1 and CDR2 sequences are LGHNA and YSLEER.

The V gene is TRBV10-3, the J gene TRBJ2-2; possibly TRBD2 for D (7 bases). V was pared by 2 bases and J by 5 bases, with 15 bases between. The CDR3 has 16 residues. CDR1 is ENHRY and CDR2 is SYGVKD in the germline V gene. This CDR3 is CAISELGGGETGELFF. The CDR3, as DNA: TGTGCCATCAGTGAGCTGGGAGGGGGAGAAACCGGGGAGCTGTTTTTT.

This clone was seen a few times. The CDR3 spells CASSVGGATNEKLFF. The CDR3 coding sequence is TGTGCCAGCAGCGTAGGGGGAGCAACTAATGAAAAACTGTTTTTT. The gene calls are TRBV9 and TRBJ1-4; D unresolved. Germline V gene sequence: CDR1 SGDLS, CDR2 YYNGEE. Trimming pared 0 bases from V and 0 bases from J, leaving 6 bases between. CDR3 length equals 15 residues.

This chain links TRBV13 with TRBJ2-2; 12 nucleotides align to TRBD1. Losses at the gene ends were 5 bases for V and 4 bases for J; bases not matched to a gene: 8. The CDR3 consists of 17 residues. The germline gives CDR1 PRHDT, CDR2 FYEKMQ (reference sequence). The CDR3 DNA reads TGTGCCAGCAGCACGAAGGGACAGGGGGCGATCACCGGGGAGCTGTTTTTT. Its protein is CASSTKGQGAITGELFF. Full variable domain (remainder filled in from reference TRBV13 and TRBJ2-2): AAGVIQSPRHLIKEKRETATLKCYPIPRHDTVYWYQQGPGQDPQFLISFYEKMQSDKGSIPDRFSAQQFSDYHSELNMSSLELGDSALYFCASSTKGQGAITGELFFGEGSRLTVL.

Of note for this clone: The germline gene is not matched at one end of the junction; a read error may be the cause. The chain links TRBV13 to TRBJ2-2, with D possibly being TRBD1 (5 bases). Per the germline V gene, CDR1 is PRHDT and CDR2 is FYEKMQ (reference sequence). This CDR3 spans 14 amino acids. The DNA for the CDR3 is TGTGCCAGCAGCGTAGGACATCTCACCGGGGAGCTGTTTTTT. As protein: CASSVGHLTGELFF.

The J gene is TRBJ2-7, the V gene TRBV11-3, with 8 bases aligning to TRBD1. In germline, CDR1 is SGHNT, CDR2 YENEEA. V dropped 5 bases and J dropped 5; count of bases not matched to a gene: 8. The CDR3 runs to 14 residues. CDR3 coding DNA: TGTGCCAGCAGCCCTAGGACAGGGTTACACGAGCAGTACTTC. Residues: CASSPRTGLHEQYF. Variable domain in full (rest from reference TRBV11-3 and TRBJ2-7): EAGVVQSPRYKIIEKKQPVAFWCNPISGHNTLYWYLQNLGQGPELLIRYENEEAVDDSQLPKDRFSAERLKGVDSTLKIQPAELGDSAVYLCASSPRTGLHEQYFGPGTRLTVT.

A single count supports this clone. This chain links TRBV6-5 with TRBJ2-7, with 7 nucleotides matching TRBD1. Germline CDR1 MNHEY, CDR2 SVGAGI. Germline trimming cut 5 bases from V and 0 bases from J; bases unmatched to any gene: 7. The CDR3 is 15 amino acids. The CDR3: CASSRDSSSSYEQYF. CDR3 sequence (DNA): TGTGCCAGCAGTAGGGACAGCTCCAGCTCCTACGAGCAGTACTTC.

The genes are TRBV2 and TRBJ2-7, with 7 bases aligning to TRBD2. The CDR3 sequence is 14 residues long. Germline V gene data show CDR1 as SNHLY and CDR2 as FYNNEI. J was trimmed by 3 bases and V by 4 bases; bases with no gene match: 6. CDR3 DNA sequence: TGTGCCAGCAGTGCCTTTCTAGCGGACTACGAGCAGTACTTC. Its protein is CASSAFLADYEQYF.